The next 17 T cell receptor beta chains were all read from a single sample in a study of cytomegalovirus exposure and HLA in healthy donors. The PCR employed 60 Vbeta primers together with 13 Jbeta primers. Some clones are missing from TCRdb's copy, which holds only in-frame ones; the method was immunoSEQ multiplex PCR. The table records roughly 120,000 clones, roughly four fifths of them present only once. Material for sequencing was PBMCs. The receptor set was obtained from a man aged 50 to 59 in good health and CMV-seropositive.

This clone occurred a few times. The rearrangement links TRBV6-5 to TRBJ1-1; 8 bases are shared with TRBD1. This CDR3 is 13 amino acids long. Germline V gene sequence: CDR1 MNHEY, CDR2 SVGAGI. The V and J ends lost 4 bases and 7 bases, in that order; junction bases with no gene match: 5. CDR3 sequence reads: CASSSRQGSEAFF. The CDR3 DNA sequence: TGTGCCAGCAGTTCGCGACAGGGGAGTGAAGCTTTCTTT.

The V and J genes are TRBV12-5 and TRBJ2-7; TRBD2 matches at 13 bases. The germline gives CDR1 LGHNT, CDR2 FRNRAP. This CDR3 has 14 amino acids. V dropped 7 bases and J dropped 6; count of bases not matched to a gene: 6. CDR3 residues: CASAPGLAGVEQYF. CDR3 DNA sequence: TGTGCTAGTGCCCCCGGACTAGCGGGAGTCGAGCAGTACTTC. Based on the CDR3 plus reference TRBV12-5 and TRBJ2-7, the full variable domain is DARVTQTPRHKVTEMGQEVTMRCQPILGHNTVFWYRQTMMQGLELLAYFRNRAPLDDSGMPKDRFSAEMPDATLATLKIQPSEPRDSAVYFCASAPGLAGVEQYFGPGTRLTVT.

CDR3 sequence reads: CASLGTSGIDTQYF. DNA of the CDR3: TGTGCCAGCCTCGGGACTAGCGGAATAGATACGCAGTATTTT. This chain links TRBV11-2 with TRBJ2-3, with 11 bases fitting TRBD2. This CDR3 comprises 14 residues. CDR1 SGHAT and CDR2 FQNNGV come from the germline V gene. V lost 8 bases, J lost 5 bases, and 6 bases stayed unmatched.

The chain employs TRBV7-9 and TRBJ1-1; possibly TRBD1 for D (5 bases). Trimming left V 11 bases short and J 3 bases short, with 13 bases between. CDR3 length equals 12 residues. From germline, CDR1 is SEHNR and CDR2 FQNEAQ (reference sequence). The chain's CDR3 is CAGGGEDTEAFF. DNA of the CDR3: TGTGCCGGAGGAGGGGAGGACACTGAAGCTTTCTTT.

The rearrangement joins TRBV18 to TRBJ1-1; D perhaps matches TRBD1 (6 bases). Germline assignment: CDR1 KGHSH and CDR2 LQKENI. The CDR3 covers 13 residues. The V end was cut by 0 bases, the J end by 6 bases, with 8 bases between. CDR3 loop: CASSPPGQPEAFF. The CDR3 DNA is TGTGCCAGCTCACCACCTGGACAGCCTGAAGCTTTCTTT.

This rearrangement joins TRBV9 to TRBJ2-5, with D possibly TRBD2 on 5 matching bases. Per germline, CDR1 SGDLS and CDR2 YYNGEE. V was cut by 0 bases and J by 0 bases, with 12 bases left in between. The CDR3 consists of 16 residues. The CDR3 region is CASSVGASDYQETQYF. As DNA, the CDR3 is TGTGCCAGCAGCGTAGGGGCGTCGGACTACCAAGAGACCCAGTACTTC.

The rearrangement uses TRBV28 and TRBJ1-5, with TRBD1 matching 8 bases. Germline values: CDR1 MDHEN, CDR2 SYDVKM. The ends lost 4 bases at V and 7 bases at J; junction bases unmatched: 9. The length of the CDR3 is 15 residues. The CDR3 nucleotides are TGTGCCAGCAGTTACCCGGACAGGGCGAGACAGCCCCAGCATTTT. Its protein is CASSYPDRARQPQHF.

This sequence joins TRBV7-2 and TRBJ2-7, with TRBD2 matching over 7 bases. In germline, CDR1 is SGHTA, CDR2 FQGNSA. The ends lost 4 bases at V and 2 bases at J; junction bases unmatched: 5. The CDR3 is 14 amino acids. CDR3 sequence: CASSSSGGTYEQYF. The CDR3 DNA is TGTGCCAGCAGCTCTAGCGGCGGTACCTACGAGCAGTACTTC. Variable domain in full (rest from reference TRBV7-2 and TRBJ2-7): GAGVSQSPSNKVTEKGKDVELRCDPISGHTALYWYRQSLGQGLEFLIYFQGNSAPDKSGLPSDRFSAERTGGSVSTLTIQRTQQEDSAVYLCASSSSGGTYEQYFGPGTRLTVT.

This clone was counted once. V usage is TRBV10-2 and J usage is TRBJ2-7, with 10 bases matching TRBD1. This CDR3 comprises 18 residues. The junction had 18 bases not matched to a gene; V was cut back by 6 bases and J by 4 bases. CDR1 and CDR2 from the germline V gene are WSHSY and SAAADI. The CDR3 loop is CASRPHYNTPGQGYEQYF. The CDR3, as DNA: TGCGCCAGCAGGCCCCATTACAATACACCGGGACAGGGGTACGAGCAGTACTTC.

J is TRBJ1-6 and V is TRBV13; D gene uncertain. V lost 5 bases and J 8 bases, leaving 13 bases between the germline ends. Germline values: CDR1 PRHDT, CDR2 FYEKMQ (reference sequence). CDR3 size: 14 residues. This CDR3 reads CASSPWTTYSPLHF. The CDR3 nucleotides read TGTGCCAGCAGCCCTTGGACTACATATTCACCCCTCCACTTT.

The chain employs TRBV4-1 and TRBJ2-1, with D tentatively TRBD1 (5 bases). V lost 4 bases to trimming and J lost 3 bases, with 13 bases between them. Germline V lookup: CDR1 MGHRA, CDR2 YSYEKL. The CDR3 runs to 15 residues. The CDR3 region is CASSPQGYGYNEQFF. The CDR3 nucleotides are TGCGCCAGCAGCCCCCAGGGTTACGGCTACAATGAGCAGTTCTTC.

The chain is built from TRBV7-9 and TRBJ2-1; D not certain. Germline V lookup: CDR1 SEHNR, CDR2 FQNEAQ (reference sequence). Trimming left V 5 bases short and J 8 bases short, with 16 bases between. CDR3 size: 14 residues. CDR3 sequence: CASSAPPTPHEQFF. The CDR3 DNA reads as TGTGCCAGCAGCGCCCCCCCTACCCCGCATGAGCAGTTCTTC.

The rearrangement joins TRBV7-9 to TRBJ2-5, with a weak D call TRBD2 (5 bases). Germline loops: CDR1 SEHNR, CDR2 FQNEAQ (reference sequence). CDR3 length: 15 residues. V lost 0 bases and J lost 5, with 13 bases in between. The DNA of the CDR3 is TGTGCCAGCAGCTTAGCTAGCGACGAGTGGGAGACCCAGTACTTC. Its translation is CASSLASDEWETQYF.

The V and J genes are TRBV14 and TRBJ1-6; 8 bases align to TRBD1. V lost 4 bases and J lost 7; bases outside the gene matches: 6. The germline gives CDR1 SGHDN, CDR2 FVKESK. This CDR3 region has 15 residues. The CDR3 DNA reads TGTGCCAGCAGCCTCGACAGGGGAGGAAATTCACCCCTCCACTTT. Amino acids: CASSLDRGGNSPLHF. Using reference TRBV14 and TRBJ1-6 for the parts outside the CDR3, the full variable domain is EAGVTQFPSHSVIEKGQTVTLRCDPISGHDNLYWYRRVMGKEIKFLLHFVKESKQDESGMPNNRFLAERTGGTYSTLKVQPAELEDSGVYFCASSLDRGGNSPLHFGNGTRLTVT.

This clone was picked up a small number of times. V is TRBV21-1 and J is TRBJ1-1. TRBV21-1 is annotated as a pseudogene. The CDR3 spans 13 residues. DNA for the CDR3: TGTGCCAGCAGCAAAGCGAGCAACACTGAAGCTTTCTTT. This translates into CASSKASNTEAFF.

This clone showed up just a few times. The V call is TRBV28, the J call TRBJ2-1; D is perhaps TRBD2 (6 bases). With 5 bases removed from V and 6 bases from J, the gap between germline ends came to 23 bases. This CDR3 is 17 amino acids long. Looked up from germline, CDR1 is MDHEN and CDR2 is SYDVKM. The CDR3 sequence is CASSADRRTTLRNEQFF. CDR3 bases: TGTGCCAGCAGTGCCGACCGCCGGACTACCCTACGCAATGAGCAGTTCTTC.

The rearrangement links TRBV19 to TRBJ2-6; D call uncertain. Looked up from germline, CDR1 is LNHDA and CDR2 is SQIVND (reference sequence). CDR3 length equals 15 residues. Trimming removed 5 bases from V and 0 bases from J, with 8 bases in between. The CDR3 bases are TGTGCCAGTAGTCCAGAAAGCTCTGGGGCCAACGTCCTGACTTTC. Translation gives CASSPESSGANVLTF.